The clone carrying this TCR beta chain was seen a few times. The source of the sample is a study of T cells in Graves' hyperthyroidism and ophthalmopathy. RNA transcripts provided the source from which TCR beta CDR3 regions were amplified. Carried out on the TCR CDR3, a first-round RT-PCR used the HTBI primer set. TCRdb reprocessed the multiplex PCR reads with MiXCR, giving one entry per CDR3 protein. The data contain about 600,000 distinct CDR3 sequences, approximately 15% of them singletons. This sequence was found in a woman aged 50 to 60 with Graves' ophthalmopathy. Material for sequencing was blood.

The CDR3 bases are TGTGCCAGCAGCAGAGGAGCGGGAAGCTCCTACAATGAGCAGTTCTTC. It is translated as CASSRGAGSSYNEQFF. The V call is TRBV9, the J call TRBJ2-1; 7 bases map to TRBD2. The CDR3 runs to 16 residues. The V gene end was trimmed by 4 bases and the J gene end by 0 bases; junction bases not matched to a gene: 7. Germline V gene lookup returns CDR1 SGDLS and CDR2 YYNGEE.